This T cell receptor (beta chain) was captured by sequencing in a study of OX40 agonist ivuxolimab in advanced cancers. For context, the study as a whole: Ivuxolimab, which targeted the costimulatory receptor OX40 (CD134), was an agonistic, fully human IgG2 monoclonal antibody. Intravenous ivuxolimab was administered to patients every 2 weeks at six dose levels: 0.01, 0.1, 0.3, 1.5, 3 and 10 mg/kg. Of the approximately 50 dose-escalation patients, hepatocellular carcinoma was present in some 19, melanoma in approximately 15, renal cell carcinoma in 9 and head and neck cancer in 9. The dose-escalation cohort was 82.7% male with a mean age of around 64 years, ranging from about 20 to 85. Prior anti-PD-1, anti-PD-L1 or anti-CTLA-4 therapy was permitted, and 30% to 50% of dose-escalation patients had received checkpoint inhibitors. Three dose-escalation patients achieved partial responses, one with hepatocellular carcinoma and two with cutaneous melanoma. Peripheral TCRbeta sequencing was intended to test whether TCR sequence diversity was altered and clonal T-cell expansion was caused by ivuxolimab. The paper covers the monotherapy dose-escalation part of the phase I ivuxolimab trial, which included N = 52 patients.

Results and caveats for the whole study, not just this receptor: At doses of 0.1 to 3.0 mg/kg, clonal expansion of both CD4+ and CD8+ T cells in blood was seen between baseline and week 6. Low levels of normalized T-cell clonal expansion were also seen in some patients who did not respond. In partial responders in the 0.1-3.0 mg/kg groups, normalized peripheral clonal expansion was found to be among the lowest, especially among CD8+ T cells. After ivuxolimab, CD8+ T cells had more expanded clones than CD4+ T cells on average. The antigen specificity of the peripheral T cells that underwent clonal expansion was not determined.

The germline V end is reduced by 2 bases and the J end by 7 bases; junction bases left unmatched: 9. The CDR3 goes from the cysteine to the phenylalanine over 16 residues. The only DNA kept is the CDR3, 48 bases in frame from the first base. The germline V gene provides CDR1 MDHEN and CDR2 SYDVKM. About this clone itself: Its antigen remains undetermined. Nothing much larger sits one base from this clone, and base qualities are not available.

Patients with a history of autoimmune disease or receiving systemic immunosuppression were excluded from the trial. Peripheral blood for TCR sequencing was collected from all dose cohorts at baseline, on cycle 4 day 1, and on cycle 7 day 1. The samples were taken from a phase I, first-in-human, multicenter, open-label dose-escalation trial of ivuxolimab. Adults with locally advanced or metastatic melanoma, renal cell, hepatocellular, or head and neck squamous cell carcinoma were enrolled in the trial. CD4+ and CD8+ T cells were sorted separately from peripheral blood before TCR sequencing. Genomic DNA was isolated from the sorted cells so that the TCRbeta CDR3 region could be sequenced. The immunoSEQ Assay was used to sequence the TCRbeta CDR3 regions. Entries here come from immuneACCESS through TCRdb and include only in-frame sequences with V and J called. Some clones fail to appear in such tables; in the studies checked, an unresolved V gene covers under half of the shortfall, and the cause of the remainder is unknown. The sample records about 77,000 clones, more than 70% of which are singletons. The biggest ten clones account for around 2% of the sample.

Here the chain combines TRBV28 and TRBJ2-7; 12 nucleotides in the junction match TRBD2. The source is an adult with an advanced solid tumor such as melanoma, head and neck, liver or kidney cancer. Sample: CD4+ or CD8+ T cells sorted from blood, taken in a trial of the OX40 agonist ivuxolimab. This receptor has the CDR3 CASSLETSGSLGEQYF. The DNA sequence is as follows: TGTGCCAGCAGTTTAGAGACTAGCGGGAGCTTAGGTGAGCAGTACTTC.